Shown below are 7 T cell receptor beta chains from a single sample sequenced in a study of blood T cell repertoires in COVID-19. TCRdb's table, derived via immunoSEQ multiplex PCR, lists solely in-frame clones and lacks some. The sample shows about 120,000 clones, 87% of them seen only once. Sequenced sample: peripheral blood. The receptors derive from a human donor in a cohort sampled during active COVID-19.

The chain carries TRBV7-2 and TRBJ2-5; possibly TRBD1 for D (6 bases). The germline V gene has CDR1 SGHTA and CDR2 FQGNSA. This CDR3 comprises 14 residues. The germline V and J ends were trimmed by 6 bases and 4 bases, with 15 bases remaining between them. This CDR3 reads CASSLDRSGETQYF. The CDR3 DNA follows: TGTGCCAGCAGTCTCGACAGGTCCGGAGAGACCCAGTACTTC.

This sequence joins TRBV7-2 and TRBJ2-3; 10 bases agree with TRBD2. The CDR3 length is 17 residues. CDR1 is SGHTA and CDR2 is FQGNSA in the germline V gene. V dropped 5 bases and J dropped 6; count of bases not matched to a gene: 14. CDR3 sequence: CASSPGLAVRLGDTQYF. CDR3 bases: TGTGCCAGCAGCCCCGGACTAGCGGTTAGATTGGGGGATACGCAGTATTTT.

This clone was counted once. The chain couples TRBV7-6 to TRBJ2-3; tentative D call: TRBD1 (6 bases). The CDR3 loop spans 15 amino acids. Germline lookup yields CDR1 SGHVS and CDR2 FNYEAQ. Deletions cut 2 bases from V and 3 bases from J, with 12 bases between. CDR3 coding DNA: TGTGCCAGCAGCTTATATCACAGGGCGACAGATACGCAGTATTTT. This codes for CASSLYHRATDTQYF.

The rearrangement links TRBV6-5 to TRBJ1-5; TRBD1 matches 7 bases. The CDR3 totals 13 residues. Germline assignment: CDR1 MNHEY and CDR2 SVGAGI. The ends lost 6 bases at V and 3 bases at J; junction bases unmatched: 2. CDR3 loop: CASRTGTNQPQHF. CDR3 sequence (DNA): TGTGCCAGCAGGACAGGGACCAATCAGCCCCAGCATTTT.

The CDR3 spells CASSPGQGTHQETQYF. The CDR3 DNA reads TGTGCCAGCTCACCGGGACAGGGGACTCATCAAGAGACCCAGTACTTC. The V gene is TRBV18, the J gene TRBJ2-5; 10 positions agree with TRBD1. The trim removed 3 bases at V and 2 bases at J, leaving 6 bases unmatched. The CDR3 runs to 16 residues. Looked up from germline, CDR1 is KGHSH and CDR2 is LQKENI. Full variable domain (missing parts from reference TRBV18 and TRBJ2-5): NAGVMQNPRHLVRRRGQEARLRCSPMKGHSHVYWYRQLPEEGLKFMVYLQKENIIDESGMPKERFSAEFPKEGPSILRIQQVVRGDSAAYFCASSPGQGTHQETQYFGPGTRLLVL.

The gene calls are TRBV28 and TRBJ2-4, with 10 bases identical to TRBD1. With 4 bases clipped from V and 1 base from J, the junction kept 16 bases outside the gene matches. CDR1 is MDHEN and CDR2 is SYDVKM in the germline V gene. This CDR3 is 20 amino acids long. For the CDR3, the DNA is TGTGCCAGCAGTTCGATCACCGGGACAGGGGAACGAGGGGCCAAAAACATTCAGTACTTC. This encodes CASSSITGTGERGAKNIQYF.

V and J are TRBV3-1 (or the pseudogene TRBV3-2) and TRBJ2-7; D ambiguous. The CDR3 has 11 residues. Germline V gene sequence: CDR1 LGHDT, CDR2 YNNKEL (reference sequence). The ends were cut back, 3 bases at V and 6 bases at J, with 6 bases in the middle. The CDR3 spells CASSHGVEQYF. The DNA of the CDR3 is TGTGCCAGCAGCCACGGAGTCGAGCAGTACTTC.